The rows below give T cell receptor beta chains drawn from one sample of a study of cytomegalovirus exposure and HLA in healthy donors. Using immunoSEQ multiplex PCR, the repertoire was profiled, and TCRdb retains in-frame clones only, with some absent. Of around 150,000 clones listed, 88% are singletons. Sample: PBMCs. Receptors were obtained from a woman between 18 and 29 years old in good health and CMV-seropositive. The conserved cysteine and the conserved F or W are not part of the CDR3 here. Clone size, where shown, is once, few, many, or a class for clones that have expanded.

cdr3_aa v_call clone_size j_call
ASSLFDRVSDTEAF TRBV28 NA TRBJ1-1
ASTVGQGSEKLF TRBV5-1 once TRBJ1-4
AWNGQNSNQPQH TRBV30 NA TRBJ1-5
ASSLVQGRHNSPLH TRBV5-4 few TRBJ1-6
ASGTQRGGTYEQY TRBV7-6 NA TRBJ2-7
ASSIPLDRVWVQPQH TRBV19 NA TRBJ1-5
ASRRPHQPQH TRBV28 few TRBJ1-5
ASSPEQGASDTQY TRBV7-2 NA TRBJ2-3
ASSPKLGGFKGNQPQH TRBV28 NA TRBJ1-5
ASSTRQGHWPQH TRBV19 NA TRBJ1-5
ASRRTGEKQPQH TRBV28 NA TRBJ1-5
ASYHYNQETQY TRBV6-1 once TRBJ2-5
ASSFTQGAGGGELF TRBV5-1 many TRBJ2-2
ASSLDSGRIADTQY TRBV5-1 NA TRBJ2-3
ASIGSGTPSSYEQY TRBV28 NA TRBJ2-7